This T cell receptor (beta chain) was sequenced during a study of T cell responses to AZD1222 COVID-19 vaccine. Findings and limits, study-wide: Close to half of all spike-specific TCRs reportedly target regions of the variants that are unmutated. Repertoires were sampled only after the peak T cell response.

Sequencing was performed with immunoSEQ multiplex PCR; in TCRdb, only in-frame clones are kept and a portion is missing. The table shows around 92,000 clones, with just over 90% occurring only once. CDR1 SGHKS and CDR2 YYEKEE come from the germline V gene (reference sequence). The CDR3 is 15 amino acids. The V end lost 4 bases, the J end lost 0 bases, and 10 bases lay between the germline ends. Of note for this clone: The antigen remains unidentified.

V usage is TRBV5-5 and J usage is TRBJ2-2, with D unresolved. Sequenced material: peripheral blood, taken on day 0 of AZD1222 vaccination. The sequence was obtained from an adult in good health. CDR3 DNA sequence: TGTGCCAGCAGCGTCCAATTCACGAACACCGGGGAGCTGTTTTTT. Translation: CASSVQFTNTGELFF.